This T cell receptor (beta chain) was sequenced for a study of blood T cell repertoires in COVID-19. Across the study: Some COVID-19 samples were acute and others convalescent; all came from the United States, Italy and Spain.

As handled by the study authors: Nucleated cell counts were estimated from reference gene primer amplification. Sequencing was performed with immunoSEQ multiplex PCR; in TCRdb, only in-frame clones are kept and a portion is missing. The V and J calls and the clone size are those of that table, but D and trimming were determined from the DNA. The data show around 75,000 clones, roughly 90% seen once. From germline, CDR1 is SEHNR and CDR2 FQNEAQ (reference sequence). The CDR3 covers 16 residues. V gave up 1 base and J gave up 4 bases, with 16 bases separating them. The sequence was obtained from a human donor in a cohort sampled during active COVID-19. The sequenced material came from peripheral blood. V gene TRBV7-9 combines with J gene TRBJ1-2, with a tentative D call TRBD1 (6 bases). The CDR3 spells CASSLEGDRGGYGYTF. The CDR3 DNA reads as TGTGCCAGCAGCTTAGAGGGGGATAGAGGTGGCTATGGCTACACCTTC.